One TCR beta chain is described in this entry. This record comes from a study of radiation and T cells in renal cell carcinoma. Time point defined: blood 2 weeks post-SBRT. Treatment indicated: 15 Gy SBRT to primary tumor, nephrectomy 4 weeks later. This CDR3 spans 16 amino acids. CDR1 is MNHEY, CDR2 SVGAGI, per germline. The V and J ends lost 2 bases and 2 bases, in that order; junction bases with no gene match: 5. Here immunoSEQ multiplex PCR was the method, and the copy in TCRdb shows in-frame clones only, minus some. The sample records some 130,000 clones, 75% to 90% being singletons. The specimen was blood, collected from a patient whose treatment included radiotherapy and nephrectomy. The rearrangement links TRBV6-5 to TRBJ2-7, with 11 bases fitting TRBD1. This TCR was recovered from a woman aged 60-75 years with renal cell carcinoma. The CDR3 DNA follows: TGTGCCAGCAGTTACGGACAGGGGGCGCCTACCTACGAGCAGTACTTC. This sequence encodes CASSYGQGAPTYEQYF.